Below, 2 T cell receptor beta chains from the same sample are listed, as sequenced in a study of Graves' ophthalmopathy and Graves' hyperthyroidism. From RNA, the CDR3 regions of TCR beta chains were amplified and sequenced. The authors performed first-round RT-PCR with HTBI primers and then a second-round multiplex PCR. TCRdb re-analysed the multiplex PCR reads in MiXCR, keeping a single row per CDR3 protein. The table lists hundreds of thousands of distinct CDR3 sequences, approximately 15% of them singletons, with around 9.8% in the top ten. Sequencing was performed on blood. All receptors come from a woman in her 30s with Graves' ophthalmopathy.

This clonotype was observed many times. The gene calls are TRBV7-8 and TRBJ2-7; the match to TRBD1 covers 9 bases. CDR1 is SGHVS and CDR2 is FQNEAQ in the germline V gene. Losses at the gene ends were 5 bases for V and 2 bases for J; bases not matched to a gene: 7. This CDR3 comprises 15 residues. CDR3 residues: CASSPGQGLAYEQYF. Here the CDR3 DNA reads TGTGCCAGCAGCCCCGGACAGGGGCTAGCCTACGAGCAGTACTTC. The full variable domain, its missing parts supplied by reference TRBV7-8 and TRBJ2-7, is GAGVSQSPRYKVAKRGQDVALRCDPISGHVSLFWYQQALGQGPEFLTYFQNEAQLDKSGLPSDRFFAERPEGSVSTLKIQRTQQEDSAVYLCASSPGQGLAYEQYFGPGTRLTVT.

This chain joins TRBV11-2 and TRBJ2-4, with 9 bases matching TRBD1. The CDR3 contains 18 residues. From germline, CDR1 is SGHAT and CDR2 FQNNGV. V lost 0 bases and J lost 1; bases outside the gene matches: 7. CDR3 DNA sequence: TGTGCCAGCAGCTTAGACCCTAACAGGGGGCGTGCCAAAAACATTCAGTACTTC. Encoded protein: CASSLDPNRGRAKNIQYF.